Listed here are 17 T cell receptor beta chains from one sample, sequenced in a study of cytomegalovirus exposure and HLA in healthy donors. The study ran its PCR with 60 Vbeta and 13 Jbeta primers. Some clones are missing from TCRdb's copy, which holds only in-frame ones; the method was immunoSEQ multiplex PCR. The table shows approximately 120,000 clones, with around 80% occurring only once. Sequenced: PBMCs. The receptors stem from a man aged 30 to 39 in good health and CMV-seropositive.

This clone was observed a few times. The chain joins TRBV4-3 to TRBJ2-7; weak D call: TRBD2 (5 bases). V was clipped by 0 bases and J by 4 bases, with 13 bases between them. The CDR3 is 15 residues long. Germline V gene lookup returns CDR1 LGHNA and CDR2 YSLEER. The CDR3: CASSQDRRRGYEQYF. The CDR3, as DNA: TGCGCCAGCAGCCAAGATCGCCGACGGGGATACGAGCAGTACTTC.

The V gene is TRBV19, the J gene TRBJ2-7; 10 bases match TRBD1. The CDR3 is 15 amino acids. Germline V lookup: CDR1 LNHDA, CDR2 SQIVND (reference sequence). The V gene end was trimmed by 1 base and the J gene end by 2 bases; junction bases not matched to a gene: 2. For the CDR3, the DNA is TGTGCCAGTAGTATAGGACAGGGGGCAGCCTACGAGCAGTACTTC. It yields the protein CASSIGQGAAYEQYF.

V usage is TRBV27 and J usage is TRBJ2-3; a possible D gene is TRBD2 (6 bases). Looked up from germline, CDR1 is MNHEY and CDR2 is SMNVEV (reference sequence). The CDR3 consists of 18 residues. Trimming pared 4 bases from V and 4 bases from J, leaving 24 bases between. CDR3 nucleotides: TGTGCCAGCAGTTCACCTACACCGGGACTTCCACGCCCAGATACGCAGTATTTT. Amino acid sequence: CASSSPTPGLPRPDTQYF.

This chain joins TRBV6-1 and TRBJ2-2; 8 bases are a match to TRBD1. With V trimmed by 6 bases and J by 0 bases, 3 bases remained unmatched. Germline lookup yields CDR1 MNHNS and CDR2 SASEGT. The CDR3 is 15 residues long. The CDR3 DNA follows: TGTGCCAGCAGCTCAGGGGGCGCGAACACCGGGGAGCTGTTTTTT. Translation gives CASSSGGANTGELFF.

The chain joins TRBV10-2 to TRBJ1-4, with a tentative D call TRBD1 (5 bases). Per germline, CDR1 WSHSY and CDR2 SAAADI. V lost 3 bases and J 8 bases, leaving 16 bases between the germline ends. There are 15 residues in the CDR3. CDR3 nucleotide sequence: TGCGCCAGCAGTGATCGTGGGGCCGTGGGAGAAAAACTGTTTTTT. Protein product: CASSDRGAVGEKLFF.

The chain couples TRBV2 to TRBJ2-1; possibly TRBD1 for D (5 bases). The V and J ends lost 8 bases and 6 bases respectively, with 17 bases between them. In germline, CDR1 is SNHLY, CDR2 FYNNEI. The CDR3 is made up of 14 amino acids. CDR3 amino acids: CASASSGLINEQFF. The CDR3 DNA reads TGTGCCAGCGCATCGTCAGGGTTGATCAATGAGCAGTTCTTC.

The rearrangement joins TRBV7-9 to TRBJ2-7; 8 positions match TRBD2. With 5 bases clipped from V and 1 base from J, the junction kept 13 bases outside the gene matches. Germline-derived CDR1 and CDR2 are SEHNR and FQNEAQ (reference sequence). CDR3 length: 17 amino acids. Here the CDR3 reads CASSVDNSGVRSYEQYF. The CDR3 bases are TGTGCCAGCAGCGTAGACAATAGCGGGGTCCGATCCTACGAGCAGTACTTC.

The J gene is TRBJ2-3, the V gene TRBV5-1; 13 bases line up with TRBD2. Germline CDR1 and CDR2: SGHRS and YFSETQ. With V trimmed by 2 bases and J by 5 bases, 11 bases remained unmatched. The CDR3 spans 18 residues. CDR3 nucleotides: TGCGCCAGCAGCTTCAGATCCGGACTAGCGGGAGTGGGAGATACGCAGTATTTT. Protein sequence: CASSFRSGLAGVGDTQYF.

The chain is built from TRBV5-5 and TRBJ1-5; 8 bases agree with TRBD1. The CDR3 contains 14 residues. Germline CDR1 is SGHKS and CDR2 is YYEKEE (reference sequence). Unmatched junction bases numbered 1, after V lost 0 bases and J lost 5 bases. The CDR3 DNA reads TGTGCCAGCAGCTTGGTGACAGGGGATCAGCCCCAGCATTTT. Translating it yields CASSLVTGDQPQHF.

This sequence joins TRBV2 and TRBJ2-3; D perhaps matches TRBD1 (6 bases). The V and J ends lost 5 bases and 0 bases respectively, with 9 bases between them. The CDR3 is made up of 14 amino acids. Germline values: CDR1 SNHLY, CDR2 FYNNEI. The DNA of the CDR3 is TGTGCCAGCAGTAGGGACATTAGCACAGATACGCAGTATTTT. Amino acids: CASSRDISTDTQYF.

The chain has TRBV5-1 and TRBJ1-1; D uncertain. This CDR3 has 14 amino acids. Germline-derived CDR1 and CDR2 are SGHRS and YFSETQ. V lost 2 bases and J 2 bases, leaving 10 bases between the germline ends. CDR3 protein: CASSLLRINTEAFF. The CDR3 DNA sequence: TGCGCCAGCAGCTTACTGAGGATCAACACTGAAGCTTTCTTT.

This CDR3 reads CASSLYRGTHSGNTIYF. The CDR3 bases are TGTGCCAGCAGCTTATATCGGGGGACCCACTCTGGAAACACCATATATTTT. V is TRBV7-6 and J is TRBJ1-3; tentative D call: TRBD1 (5 bases). The CDR3 runs to 17 residues. The germline V gene encodes CDR1 SGHVS and CDR2 FNYEAQ. V lost 2 bases and J lost 0, with 14 bases in between. The entire variable domain, with the rest obtained from reference TRBV7-6 and TRBJ1-3, is as follows: GAGVSQSPRYKVTKRGQDVALRCDPISGHVSLYWYRQALGQGPEFLTYFNYEAQQDKSGLPNDRFSAERPEGSISTLTIQRTEQRDSAMYRCASSLYRGTHSGNTIYFGEGSWLTVV.

The J gene is TRBJ2-7, the V gene TRBV5-1; the match to TRBD2 covers 9 bases. V trimming: 2 bases; J trimming: 4 bases; junction bases outside the gene matches: 16. The CDR3 consists of 18 residues. Looked up from germline, CDR1 is SGHRS and CDR2 is YFSETQ. The CDR3 protein is CASSFGRELAGKGYEQYF. Here the CDR3 DNA reads TGCGCCAGCAGCTTCGGACGAGAGCTAGCGGGAAAAGGGTACGAGCAGTACTTC.

The chain is built from TRBV7-2 and TRBJ1-5, with 7 positions matching TRBD1. The V gene's germline CDR1 is SGHTA and CDR2 FQGNSA. V was pared by 1 base and J by 6 bases, with 6 bases of the junction left unmatched. The CDR3 is made up of 15 amino acids. CDR3 bases: TGTGCCAGCAGCTTAGGAACAGGGGCGAGTCAGCCCCAGCATTTT. This translates into CASSLGTGASQPQHF.

The chain uses TRBV29-1 and TRBJ1-2; unclear D gene. Trimming cost V 4 bases and J 4 bases, with 10 bases left between them. The CDR3 sequence is 12 residues long. Germline CDR1 and CDR2: SQVTM and ANQGSEA. The DNA of the CDR3 is TGCAGCGTTGGTCAGGATGCCTATGGCTACACCTTC. It encodes CSVGQDAYGYTF.

The genes are TRBV9 and TRBJ1-3; 7 nucleotides match TRBD1. Germline-derived CDR1 and CDR2 are SGDLS and YYNGEE. The CDR3 contains 18 residues. V shed 2 bases, J shed 4 bases, and the junction held 15 bases outside the gene matches. CDR3 nucleotide sequence: TGTGCCAGCAGCGTTTCCCTCGTTGAGGGGGCGACAGGAAACACCATATATTTT. Protein product: CASSVSLVEGATGNTIYF.

The chain has TRBV11-2 and TRBJ1-1; 10 bases align to TRBD1. The CDR3 runs 16 residues. V shed 1 base and J 6 bases; nucleotides not matched to a gene: 8. CDR1 is SGHAT and CDR2 is FQNNGV in the germline V gene. CDR3 DNA: TGTGCCAGCAGCTTAGTTTGGGACAGGGGCGCCCCTGAAGCTTTCTTT. Its translation is CASSLVWDRGAPEAFF.